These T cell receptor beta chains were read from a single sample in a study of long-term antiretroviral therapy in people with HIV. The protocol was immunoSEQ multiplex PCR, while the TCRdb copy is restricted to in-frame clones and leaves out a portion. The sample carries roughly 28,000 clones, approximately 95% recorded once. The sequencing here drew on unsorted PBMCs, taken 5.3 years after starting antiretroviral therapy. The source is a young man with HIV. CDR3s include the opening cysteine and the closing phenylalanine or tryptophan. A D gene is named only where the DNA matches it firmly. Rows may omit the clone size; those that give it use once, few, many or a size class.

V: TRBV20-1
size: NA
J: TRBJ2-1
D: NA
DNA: TGCAGTGCTACCGACAATGAGCAGTTCTTC
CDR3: CSATDNEQFF

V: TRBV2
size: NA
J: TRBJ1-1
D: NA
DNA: TGTGCCCTCCCGCCCGGGGAGGGAAGGGGGGCTTTCTTT
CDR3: CALPPGEGRGAFF

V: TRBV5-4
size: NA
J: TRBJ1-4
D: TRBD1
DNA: TGTGCCACCAGGGGGACAGGGAGTGAAAAACTGTTTTTT
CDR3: CATRGTGSEKLFF

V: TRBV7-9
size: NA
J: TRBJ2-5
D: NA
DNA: TGTGCCAGCAGCTCAGGACCTCAAGAGACCCAGTACTTC
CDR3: CASSSGPQETQYF

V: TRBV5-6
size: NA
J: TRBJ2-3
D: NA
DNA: TGTGCCAGCAGCTTGGACAGCACAGATACGCAGTATTTT
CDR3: CASSLDSTDTQYF

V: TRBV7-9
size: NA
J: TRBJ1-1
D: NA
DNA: TGTGCCAGCAGCTTACCAGACACTGAAGCTTTCTTT
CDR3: CASSLPDTEAFF

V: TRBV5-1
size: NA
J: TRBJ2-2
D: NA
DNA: TGCGCCAGCAGCCCGCCGACGACAGCGAACACCGGGGAGCTGTTTTTT
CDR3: CASSPPTTANTGELFF

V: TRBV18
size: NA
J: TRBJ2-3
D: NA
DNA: TGTGCCAGCTCAGTTATAGAGGGCGGAGATACGCAGTATTTT
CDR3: CASSVIEGGDTQYF

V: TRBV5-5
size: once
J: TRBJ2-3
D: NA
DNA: TGTGCCAGCAATTTCCGGTTGGGTTACACAGATACGCAGTATTTT
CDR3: CASNFRLGYTDTQYF

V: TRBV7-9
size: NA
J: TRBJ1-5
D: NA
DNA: TGTGCCAGCAGCTTAGCGCTGAGCAATCAGCCCCAGCATTTT
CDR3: CASSLALSNQPQHF

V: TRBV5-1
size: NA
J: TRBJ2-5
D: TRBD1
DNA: TGCGCCAGCAGCTATGGACAGGCCCAAGAGACCCAGTACTTC
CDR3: CASSYGQAQETQYF

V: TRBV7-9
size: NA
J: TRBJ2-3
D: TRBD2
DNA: TGTGCCAGCAGCTTACGCGGGGGGGCCGTGTCCGCAGATACGCAGTATTTT
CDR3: CASSLRGGAVSADTQYF

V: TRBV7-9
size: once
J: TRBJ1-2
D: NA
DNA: TGTGCCAGCAGCTTAGCGGGACTGCTCAACTATGGCTACACCTTC
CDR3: CASSLAGLLNYGYTF

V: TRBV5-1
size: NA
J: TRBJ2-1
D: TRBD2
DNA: TGCGCCAGCAGTAGAGGGACTAGCGGTTTAAATGAGCAGTTCTTC
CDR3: CASSRGTSGLNEQFF

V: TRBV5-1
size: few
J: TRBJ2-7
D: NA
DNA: TGCGCCAGCAGCTTGGGGGGCACCTACGAGCAGTACTTC
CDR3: CASSLGGTYEQYF

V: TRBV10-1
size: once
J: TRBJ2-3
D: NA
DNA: TGCGCCAGCAGTGATCTCAGCGGGTGGACGGATACGCAGTATTTT
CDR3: CASSDLSGWTDTQYF

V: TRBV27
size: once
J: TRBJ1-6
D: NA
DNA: TGTGCCAGCAGTTTGGGCTATAATTCACCCCTCCACTTT
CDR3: CASSLGYNSPLHF

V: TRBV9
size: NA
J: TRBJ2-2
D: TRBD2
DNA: TGTGCCAGCAGCGCCGGGGGGGCGGGCACCGGGGAGCTGTTTTTT
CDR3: CASSAGGAGTGELFF

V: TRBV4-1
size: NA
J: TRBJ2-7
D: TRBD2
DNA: TGCGCCAGCAGCCCATACAATAGCGGGACCCGAAACTACGAGCAGTACTTC
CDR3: CASSPYNSGTRNYEQYF

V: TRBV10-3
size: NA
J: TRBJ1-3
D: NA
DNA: TGTGCCATCAACGATTTCTCTGGAAACACCATATATTTT
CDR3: CAINDFSGNTIYF

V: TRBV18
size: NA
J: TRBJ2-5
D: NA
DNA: TGTGCCAGCTCACCCGCCAGCACCAAAGAGACCCAGTACTTC
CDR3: CASSPASTKETQYF

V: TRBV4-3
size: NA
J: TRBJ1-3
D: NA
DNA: TGCGCCAGCAGCCAAGATCGTAGGCGGGGGCGTGGAAACACCATATATTTT
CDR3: CASSQDRRRGRGNTIYF

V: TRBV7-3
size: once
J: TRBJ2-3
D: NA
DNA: TGTGCCAGCAGTACGGGTAACACAGATACGCAGTATTTT
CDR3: CASSTGNTDTQYF

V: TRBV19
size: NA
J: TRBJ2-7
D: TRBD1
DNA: TGTGCCAGTAGCCCAGGGGGCATCCCTACCCACTTC
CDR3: CASSPGGIPTHF